This T cell receptor (beta chain) emerged from a study of blood T cell repertoires in COVID-19. Study-level background: Sources were T cells, B-cell-depleted T cells, or PBMCs; the material itself was cDNA or gDNA.

The CDR3 covers 14 residues. Germline CDR1 is SNHLY and CDR2 is FYNNEI. Trimming took 4 bases from V and 11 from J, leaving 15 bases between them. Generated by immunoSEQ multiplex PCR, the TCRdb table keeps only in-frame clones and is missing some. The sample holds around 420,000 clones, 88% seen once. This rearrangement joins TRBV2 to TRBJ1-6; a weak D match, TRBD1 (5 bases). This TCR derives from a woman in her forties with acute COVID-19. Sample: PBMCs or T cells enriched from blood (not recorded which). The CDR3 here is CASSVRGDWAPLHF. Written as DNA, the CDR3 is TGTGCCAGCAGTGTTCGGGGGGACTGGGCACCCCTCCACTTT.